This TCR beta chain stems from a study of regulatory T cells in long-lasting Graves disease. Study-level findings and limits: There was favoring of TRBV28, TRBJ1-2 and TRBJ2-5 in persistent disease.

The time point is: newly diagnosed GD, antithyroid drugs for less than 3 months. The TCR library was prepared using RNA isolated from PBMCs. The CDR3 has 14 amino acids. The trim removed 5 bases at V and 2 bases at J, leaving 3 bases unmatched. For TCR beta, libraries came from iRepertoire HTBI primers and Arm-PCR of CDR3 regions. TCRdb itself ran the multiplex PCR reads through MiXCR, one entry per CDR3 protein. The sample has 450,000 to 500,000 distinct CDR3 sequences; around 15% are singletons. This clonotype was detected ten times or more. Its target is unknown. A further study also used this sample, focusing on T cells in Graves' hyperthyroidism and ophthalmopathy. That paper states: Clinical symptoms, serum thyroxine and TRAb, thyroid ultrasound and orbital computed tomography were used for the diagnoses.

The source was peripheral blood mononuclear cells (PBMCs), collected at new diagnosis, from a patient treated with antithyroid drugs. This clonotype originated in a man in his forties or fifties with Graves disease. This rearrangement joins TRBV12-3 or TRBV12-4 to TRBJ1-2; 9 bases align to TRBD1. This CDR3 is CASSADRGNYGYTF. CDR3 in DNA: TGTGCCAGCAGTGCGGACAGGGGAAACTATGGCTACACCTTC.